This T cell receptor beta chain was captured in a study of siplizumab effects on memory and regulatory T cells (dated 2019 in TCRdb). About the study as a whole: The study examined how the anti-CD2 antibody siplizumab affects alloreactive T-cell subsets in allogeneic mixed lymphocyte reactions built from human PBMCs. Points the paper makes about the study in general: Because sequences below about 10^-5 frequency were poorly captured, only a minor fraction of alloreactive clones could be mapped to unstimulated subsets. The cumulative frequency of alloreactive sequences traceable to unstimulated CD4+ memory T cells was significantly reduced by siplizumab. About 80-96% of proliferating CD4+ or CD8+ clones could not be given a naive or memory phenotype. Compared with memory T cells, unstimulated naive T cells appeared more diverse, and naive cells seemed to make a substantial contribution to the alloresponse. Whether proliferating Tregs from siplizumab cultures actually had suppressive function was not functionally confirmed. Among mappable alloreactive CD4+ clones, an average Treg-derived fraction of over 60% was observed with siplizumab, compared with roughly 27% in control reactions.

In the case of this clone: This clone's antigen is unknown. Base quality data are lacking; no much larger clone is found one base away.

As encoded in the germline V gene, CDR1 is KGHSH while CDR2 is LQKENI. The CDR3 covers 17 residues, taking in both the cysteine and the phenylalanine. Here the CDR3 DNA is all that survives: 51 bases in frame from base 1. The germline V end is reduced by 1 base and the J end by 1 base; junction bases left unmatched: 8. The library was obtained by the immunoSEQ multiplex PCR assay. The deep sequencing platform assayed roughly 10^5 TCR templates per sample. Genomic DNA extracted from sorted T cells was used for TCRbeta CDR3 sequencing. As for how the authors treated the data: The R programming language was used for clonal analysis of the TCRbeta CDR3 data. Unstimulated samples were compared with post-reaction CFSE-low samples to define alloreactive CD4+ and CD8+ clones. By matching sequences to the repertoires of sorted unstimulated Treg and non-Treg cells, each alloreactive CD4+ clone was assigned a regulatory or non-regulatory origin. The immuneACCESS repertoire file appears here via TCRdb, limited to in-frame rearrangements. These files lack a portion of the clones; in checked studies, under half of the deficit traces to unresolved V genes, and the cause of the others is not known. V and J calls and clone size are copied from that table; D and trimming were computed from the DNA. The sample profile shows 70,000 to 100,000 clones; about 96% of them were found once. Of the sample, less than 0.035% is held by the ten largest clones.

In a few donor pairs, further sequencing was done on unstimulated CD8+ naive, CD4+ memory, CD8+ TEMRA, CD4+ naive and CD8+ effector memory subsets. Sorted unstimulated T cells and proliferating T cells recovered from mixed lymphocyte reactions underwent TCRbeta CDR3 sequencing. Fresh whole blood from fewer than 12 HLA-typed healthy donors was used to isolate PBMCs. The receptor was derived from a human donor in good health. Sequencing used naive CD4+ T cells sorted from blood. Interpreted using the paper, the cell subset or site label stands for: unstimulated naive T cells. The rearrangement joined TRBV18 to TRBJ2-3; 7 junctional bases match TRBD1. The CDR3 region has the sequence CASSPLKGALGTDTQYF. The sequenced DNA is TGTGCCAGCTCACCACTTAAGGGGGCGTTGGGCACAGATACGCAGTATTTT.